The subject of this entry is one T cell receptor (beta chain). No antigen is known for it. The data are from a study of cytomegalovirus exposure and HLA in healthy donors. Study-level background: Earlier results showed 120 million or so unique TCR beta sequences derived from approximately 170 million T cells.

Findings and caveats of the study: Earlier analysis found most TCR beta V segments productive about 87% or about 30% of the time. Beyond CMV serostatus, there was no information to go on about immune exposure.

The PCR was carried out with 60 Vbeta primers and 13 Jbeta primers. Method: immunoSEQ multiplex PCR; TCRdb's copy keeps in-frame clones and lacks some. The repertoire holds roughly 180,000 clones, with about four fifths as singletons. CDR1 and CDR2 from the germline V gene are MNHEY and SMNVEV (reference sequence). The CDR3 has 14 amino acids. Trimming took off 0 bases at V and 7 bases at J, with 9 bases between the two ends. The gene calls are TRBV27 and TRBJ1-4; tentative D call: TRBD1 (5 bases). Specimen: PBMCs. This TCR was sampled from a boy aged 10-17 years in good health and CMV-seronegative. The CDR3 DNA reads TGTGCCAGCAGTTTATCTGGCGGGACTGAAAAACTGTTTTTT. Residues: CASSLSGGTEKLFF.